A single sample is the source of the 9 T cell receptor beta chains below, sequenced in a study of OX40 agonist ivuxolimab in advanced cancers. The table came from immunoSEQ multiplex PCR; TCRdb's copy has only in-frame clones and leaves some out. The sample holds 30,000 to 40,000 clones; 84% are singletons and the top ten take less than 2%. The starting material was CD4+ or CD8+ T cells sorted from blood, obtained in a trial of the OX40 agonist ivuxolimab. Receptors were obtained from an adult with an advanced solid tumor such as melanoma, head and neck, liver or kidney cancer.

This sequence joins TRBV5-1 and TRBJ2-6; 10 positions match TRBD1. This CDR3 comprises 19 residues. Germline values: CDR1 SGHRS, CDR2 YFSETQ. J was trimmed by 0 bases and V by 7 bases; bases with no gene match: 13. CDR3 residues: CASARQGAVDSSGANVLTF. CDR3 in DNA: TGCGCCAGCGCCCGACAGGGGGCTGTCGATAGCTCTGGGGCCAACGTCCTGACTTTC.

There are a few counts of this clone. The rearrangement links TRBV5-6 to TRBJ1-2; D might be TRBD1 (5 bases). Trimming shortened V by 3 bases and J by 7 bases, and 19 bases separated the two germline ends. The V gene's germline CDR1 is SGHDT and CDR2 YYEEEE. The CDR3 has 15 residues. DNA of the CDR3: TGTGCCAGCAGCTCGCCGGGACGCACGGGGGGTGGCTACACCTTC. Encoded protein: CASSSPGRTGGGYTF.

The table lists this clone with a count of one. This chain links TRBV11-1 with TRBJ2-1; the match to TRBD1 covers 8 bases. J gave up 1 base and V 5 bases, and 7 bases lay outside the gene matches. There are 16 residues in the CDR3. Germline V gives CDR1 SGHAT, CDR2 FQDESV (reference sequence). In nucleotides, the CDR3 is TGTGCCAGCAGCAAGGACAGGGTGAGTTCCTACAATGAGCAGTTCTTC. As protein: CASSKDRVSSYNEQFF.

CDR3 nucleotides: TGTGCCAGCAGCCGCGAGAGGAATTCACCCCTCCACTTT. Amino acid sequence: CASSRERNSPLHF. The V call is TRBV4-2, the J call TRBJ1-6; D remains unclear. V was trimmed by 4 bases and J by 7 bases, leaving 8 bases between them. CDR3 length: 13 residues. CDR1 and CDR2 from the germline V gene are LGHNA and YNFKEQ.

The chain has TRBV6-1 and TRBJ2-7; D not certain. CDR3 length: 14 residues. V dropped 2 bases and J dropped 2 bases, with 10 bases sitting between them. Per germline, CDR1 MNHNS and CDR2 SASEGT. The DNA of the CDR3 is TGTGCCAGCAGTGAACAGTTTAAGACCTACGAGCAGTACTTC. Residues: CASSEQFKTYEQYF.

V and J are TRBV6-1 and TRBJ1-4; D is perhaps TRBD1 (5 bases). V was pared by 8 bases and J by 8 bases, with 15 bases between. Germline CDR1 reads MNHNS; CDR2 reads SASEGT. The CDR3 spans 13 residues. The CDR3 sequence: CASHGGEGEKLFF. The CDR3 coding sequence is TGTGCCAGCCACGGGGGGGAAGGAGAAAAACTGTTTTTT.

The chain uses TRBV5-8 and TRBJ1-6, with D maybe TRBD1 (5 bases). V was cut by 7 bases and J by 1 base, with 9 bases left in between. The germline V gene has CDR1 SGHTS and CDR2 YDEGEE. The CDR3 is made up of 14 amino acids. The CDR3 DNA is TGTGCCAGCGGGGGGTTATCCTATAATTCACCCCTCCACTTT. This sequence encodes CASGGLSYNSPLHF.

This sequence joins TRBV11-2 and TRBJ2-7, with D perhaps matching TRBD1 (5 bases). The V end lost 5 bases, the J end lost 3 bases, and 14 bases lay between the germline ends. The germline gives CDR1 SGHAT, CDR2 FQNNGV. The CDR3 consists of 14 residues. CDR3 region: CASSQSGQLYEQYF. As DNA, the CDR3 is TGTGCCAGCAGCCAGTCTGGACAACTCTACGAGCAGTACTTC.

The genes are TRBV5-4 and TRBJ2-7; 15 bases line up with TRBD2. This CDR3 is built from 15 residues. The J segment lost 7 bases and the V segment lost 4 bases, leaving 6 bases of the junction unmatched. Germline V gene lookup returns CDR1 SGHNT and CDR2 YYREEE (reference sequence). The CDR3 DNA sequence: TGTGCCAGCAGCCAGGGACTAGCGGGAGGATTAGAGCAGTACTTC. Amino acid sequence: CASSQGLAGGLEQYF. Full variable domain (missing parts from reference TRBV5-4 and TRBJ2-7): ETGVTQSPTHLIKTRGQQVTLRCSSQSGHNTVSWYQQALGQGPQFIFQYYREEENGRGNFPPRFSGLQFPNYSSELNVNALELDDSALYLCASSQGLAGGLEQYFGPGTRLTVT.